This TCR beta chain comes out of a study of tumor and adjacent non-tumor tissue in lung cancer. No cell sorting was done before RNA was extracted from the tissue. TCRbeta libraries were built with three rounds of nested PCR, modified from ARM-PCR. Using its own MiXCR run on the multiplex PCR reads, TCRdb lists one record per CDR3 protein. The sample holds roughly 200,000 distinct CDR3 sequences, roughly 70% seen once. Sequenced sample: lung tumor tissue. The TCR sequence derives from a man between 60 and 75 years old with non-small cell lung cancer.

The CDR3 nucleotides are TGTGCCAGCGGCACCGAACCGGGCGAGCAGTACTTC. Encoded protein: CASGTEPGEQYF. The gene calls are TRBV12-3 or TRBV12-4 and TRBJ2-7; D unclear. V was pared by 8 bases and J by 6 bases, with 14 bases between. This CDR3 has 12 amino acids.